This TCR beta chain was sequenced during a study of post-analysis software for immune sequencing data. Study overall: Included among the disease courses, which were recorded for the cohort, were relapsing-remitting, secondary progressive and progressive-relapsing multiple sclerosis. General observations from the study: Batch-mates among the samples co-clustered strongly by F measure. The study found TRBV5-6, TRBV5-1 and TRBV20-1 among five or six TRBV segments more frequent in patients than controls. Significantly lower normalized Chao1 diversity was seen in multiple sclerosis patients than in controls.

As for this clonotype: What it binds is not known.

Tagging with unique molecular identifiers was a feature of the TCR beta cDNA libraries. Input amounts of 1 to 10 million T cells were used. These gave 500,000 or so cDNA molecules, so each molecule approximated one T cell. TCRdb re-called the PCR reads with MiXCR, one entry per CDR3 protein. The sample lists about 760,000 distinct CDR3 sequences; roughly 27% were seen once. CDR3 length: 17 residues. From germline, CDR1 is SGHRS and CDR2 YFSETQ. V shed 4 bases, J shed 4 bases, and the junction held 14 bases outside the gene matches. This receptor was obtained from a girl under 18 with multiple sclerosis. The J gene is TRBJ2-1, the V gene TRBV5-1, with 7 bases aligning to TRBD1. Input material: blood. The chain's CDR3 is CASSPPGKTGFYNEQFF. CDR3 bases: TGCGCCAGCAGCCCCCCAGGGAAGACAGGGTTTTACAATGAGCAGTTCTTC.